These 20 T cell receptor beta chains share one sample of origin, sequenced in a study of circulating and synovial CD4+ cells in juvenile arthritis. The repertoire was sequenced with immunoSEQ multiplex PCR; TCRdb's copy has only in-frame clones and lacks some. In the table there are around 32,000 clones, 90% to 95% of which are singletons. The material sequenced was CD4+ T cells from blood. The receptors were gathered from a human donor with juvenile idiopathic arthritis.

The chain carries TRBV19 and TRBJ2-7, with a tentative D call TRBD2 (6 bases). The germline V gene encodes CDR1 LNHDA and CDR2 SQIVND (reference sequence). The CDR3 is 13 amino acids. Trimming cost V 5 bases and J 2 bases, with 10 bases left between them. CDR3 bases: TGTGCCAGTAGTTGGGGACTGACCTACGAGCAGTACTTC. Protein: CASSWGLTYEQYF.

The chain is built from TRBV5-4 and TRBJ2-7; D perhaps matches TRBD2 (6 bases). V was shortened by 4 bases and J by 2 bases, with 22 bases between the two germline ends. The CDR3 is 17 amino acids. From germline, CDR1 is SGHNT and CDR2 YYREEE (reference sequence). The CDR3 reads CASSEGPGASSPYEQYF. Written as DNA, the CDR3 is TGTGCCAGCAGCGAGGGGCCGGGAGCGTCGAGCCCCTACGAGCAGTACTTC.

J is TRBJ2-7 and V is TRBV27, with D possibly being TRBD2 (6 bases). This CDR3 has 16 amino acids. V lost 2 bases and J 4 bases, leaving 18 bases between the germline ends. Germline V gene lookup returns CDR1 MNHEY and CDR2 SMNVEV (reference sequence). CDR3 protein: CASSLRYPGAVYEQYF. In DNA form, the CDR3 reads TGTGCCAGCAGTTTACGATATCCGGGAGCGGTATACGAGCAGTACTTC.

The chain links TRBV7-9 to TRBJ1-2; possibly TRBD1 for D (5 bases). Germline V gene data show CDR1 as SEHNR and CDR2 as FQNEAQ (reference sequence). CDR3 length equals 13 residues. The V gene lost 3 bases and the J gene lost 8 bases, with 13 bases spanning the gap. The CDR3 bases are TGTGCCAGCAGCTTCCGACAGTCACCCGGCTACACCTTC. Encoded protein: CASSFRQSPGYTF.

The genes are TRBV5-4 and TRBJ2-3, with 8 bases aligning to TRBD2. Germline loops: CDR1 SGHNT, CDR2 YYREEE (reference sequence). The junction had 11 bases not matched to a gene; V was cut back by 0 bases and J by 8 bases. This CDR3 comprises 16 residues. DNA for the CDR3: TGTGCCAGCAGCTTGGCCGGGACTAGGGGCCAGGGTACGCAGTATTTT. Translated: CASSLAGTRGQGTQYF.

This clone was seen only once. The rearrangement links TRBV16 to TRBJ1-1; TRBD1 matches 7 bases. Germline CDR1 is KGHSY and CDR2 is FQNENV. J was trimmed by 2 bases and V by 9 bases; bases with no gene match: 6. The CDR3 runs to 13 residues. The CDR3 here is CARLGQINTEAFF. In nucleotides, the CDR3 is TGTGCCAGATTGGGACAGATAAACACTGAAGCTTTCTTT.

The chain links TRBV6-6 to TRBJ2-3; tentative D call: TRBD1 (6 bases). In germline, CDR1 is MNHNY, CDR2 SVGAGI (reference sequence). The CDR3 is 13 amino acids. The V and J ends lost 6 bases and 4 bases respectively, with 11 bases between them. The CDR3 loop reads CASRAAGADTQYF. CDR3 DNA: TGTGCCAGCAGGGCGGCAGGGGCAGATACGCAGTATTTT.

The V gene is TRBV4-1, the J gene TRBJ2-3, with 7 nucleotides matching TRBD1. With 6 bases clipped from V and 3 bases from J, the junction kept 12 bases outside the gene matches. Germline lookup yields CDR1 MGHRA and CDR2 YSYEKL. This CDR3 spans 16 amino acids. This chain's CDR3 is CASRGGAEVGTDTQYF. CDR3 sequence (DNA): TGCGCCAGCAGAGGGGGCGCAGAAGTAGGAACAGATACGCAGTATTTT.

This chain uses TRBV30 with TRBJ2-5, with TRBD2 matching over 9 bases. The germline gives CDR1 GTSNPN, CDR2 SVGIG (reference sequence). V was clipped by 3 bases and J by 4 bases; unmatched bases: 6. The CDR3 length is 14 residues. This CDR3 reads CAWRGLAVRETQYF. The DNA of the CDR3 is TGTGCCTGGAGGGGACTAGCTGTACGAGAGACCCAGTACTTC.

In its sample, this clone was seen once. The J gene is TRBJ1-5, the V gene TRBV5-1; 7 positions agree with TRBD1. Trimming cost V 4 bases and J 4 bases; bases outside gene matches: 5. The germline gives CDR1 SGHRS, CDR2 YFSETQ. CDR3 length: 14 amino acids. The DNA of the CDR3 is TGCGCCAGCAGCCCCGGACAGGCTAATCAGCCCCAGCATTTT. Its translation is CASSPGQANQPQHF.

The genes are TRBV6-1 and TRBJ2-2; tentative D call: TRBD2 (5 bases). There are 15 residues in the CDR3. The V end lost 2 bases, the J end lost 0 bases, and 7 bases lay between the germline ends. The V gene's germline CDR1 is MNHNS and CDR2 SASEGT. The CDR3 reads CASSESGTNTGELFF. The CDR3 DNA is TGTGCCAGCAGTGAATCCGGGACGAACACCGGGGAGCTGTTTTTT.

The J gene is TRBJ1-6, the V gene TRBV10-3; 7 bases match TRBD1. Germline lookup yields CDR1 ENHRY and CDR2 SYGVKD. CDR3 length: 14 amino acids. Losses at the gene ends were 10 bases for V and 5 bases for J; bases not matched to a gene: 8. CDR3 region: CATRTGTDNSPLHF. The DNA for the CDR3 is TGTGCCACTAGAACCGGGACAGATAATTCACCCCTCCACTTT.

CDR3 nucleotide sequence: TGTGCCAGCAGCGTAGACATTCTGAACACTGAAGCTTTCTTT. Residues: CASSVDILNTEAFF. The V call is TRBV9, the J call TRBJ1-1; no firm D call. The length of the CDR3 is 14 residues. V lost 0 bases, J lost 0 bases, and 6 bases lay in between. Germline values: CDR1 SGDLS, CDR2 YYNGEE.

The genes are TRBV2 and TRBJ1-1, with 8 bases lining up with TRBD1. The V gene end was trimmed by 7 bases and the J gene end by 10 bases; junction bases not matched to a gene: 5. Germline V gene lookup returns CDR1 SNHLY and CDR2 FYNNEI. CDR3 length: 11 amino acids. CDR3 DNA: TGTGCCAGCAACCAGGGGGCTAGAGCTTTCTTT. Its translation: CASNQGARAFF.

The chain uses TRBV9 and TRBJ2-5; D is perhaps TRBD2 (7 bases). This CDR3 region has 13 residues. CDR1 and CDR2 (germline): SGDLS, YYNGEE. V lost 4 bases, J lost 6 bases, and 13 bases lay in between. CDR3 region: CASSPPGGQTQYF. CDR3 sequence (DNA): TGTGCCAGCAGCCCCCCGGGGGGCCAGACCCAGTACTTC.

Here the CDR3 reads CAISSPPPPRPNVLTF. The CDR3 nucleotides read TGTGCCATCAGCTCTCCCCCACCCCCGAGGCCCAACGTCCTGACTTTC. The chain links TRBV10-3 to TRBJ2-6; D remains ambiguous. CDR1 is ENHRY, CDR2 SYGVKD, per germline. V was pared by 6 bases and J by 8 bases, with 20 bases between. CDR3 size: 16 residues.

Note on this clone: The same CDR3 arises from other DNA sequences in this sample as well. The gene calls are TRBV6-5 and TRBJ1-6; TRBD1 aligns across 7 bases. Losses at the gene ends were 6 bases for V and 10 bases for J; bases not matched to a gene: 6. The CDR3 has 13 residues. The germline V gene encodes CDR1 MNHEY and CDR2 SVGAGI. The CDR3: CASRSTGESPLHF. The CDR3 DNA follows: TGTGCCAGCAGAAGCACAGGGGAATCACCCCTCCACTTT.

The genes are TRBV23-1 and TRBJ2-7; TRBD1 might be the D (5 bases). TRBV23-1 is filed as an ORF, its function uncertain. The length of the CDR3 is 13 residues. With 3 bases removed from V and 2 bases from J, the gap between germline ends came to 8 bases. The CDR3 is CASSHQGTYEQYF. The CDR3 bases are TGCGCCAGCAGTCACCAGGGTACCTACGAGCAGTACTTC.

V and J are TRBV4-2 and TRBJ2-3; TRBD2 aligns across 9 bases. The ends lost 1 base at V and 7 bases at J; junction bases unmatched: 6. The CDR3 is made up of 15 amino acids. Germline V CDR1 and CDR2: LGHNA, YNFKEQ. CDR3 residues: CASSQGLAAQYTQYF. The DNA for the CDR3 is TGTGCCAGCAGCCAAGGACTAGCGGCCCAATATACGCAGTATTTT.

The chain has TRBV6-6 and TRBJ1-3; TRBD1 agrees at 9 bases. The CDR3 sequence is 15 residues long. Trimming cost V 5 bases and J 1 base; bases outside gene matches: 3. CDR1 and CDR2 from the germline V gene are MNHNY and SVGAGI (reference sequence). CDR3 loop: CASSLGTGSGNTIYF. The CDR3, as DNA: TGTGCCAGCAGTCTCGGGACAGGGTCTGGAAACACCATATATTTT.